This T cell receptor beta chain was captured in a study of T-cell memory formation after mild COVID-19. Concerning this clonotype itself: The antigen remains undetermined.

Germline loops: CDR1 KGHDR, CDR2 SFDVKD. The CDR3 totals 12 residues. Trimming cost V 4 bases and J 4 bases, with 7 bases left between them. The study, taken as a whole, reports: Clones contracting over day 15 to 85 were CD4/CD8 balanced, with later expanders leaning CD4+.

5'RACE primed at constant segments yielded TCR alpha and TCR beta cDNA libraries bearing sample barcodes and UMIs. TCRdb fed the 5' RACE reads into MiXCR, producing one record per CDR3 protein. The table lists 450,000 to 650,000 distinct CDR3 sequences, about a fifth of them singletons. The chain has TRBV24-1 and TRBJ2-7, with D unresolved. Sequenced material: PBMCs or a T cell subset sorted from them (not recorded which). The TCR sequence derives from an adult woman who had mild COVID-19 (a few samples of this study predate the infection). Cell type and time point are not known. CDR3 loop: CATSEGRYEQYF. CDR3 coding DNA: TGTGCCACCAGTGAAGGACGATACGAGCAGTACTTC.